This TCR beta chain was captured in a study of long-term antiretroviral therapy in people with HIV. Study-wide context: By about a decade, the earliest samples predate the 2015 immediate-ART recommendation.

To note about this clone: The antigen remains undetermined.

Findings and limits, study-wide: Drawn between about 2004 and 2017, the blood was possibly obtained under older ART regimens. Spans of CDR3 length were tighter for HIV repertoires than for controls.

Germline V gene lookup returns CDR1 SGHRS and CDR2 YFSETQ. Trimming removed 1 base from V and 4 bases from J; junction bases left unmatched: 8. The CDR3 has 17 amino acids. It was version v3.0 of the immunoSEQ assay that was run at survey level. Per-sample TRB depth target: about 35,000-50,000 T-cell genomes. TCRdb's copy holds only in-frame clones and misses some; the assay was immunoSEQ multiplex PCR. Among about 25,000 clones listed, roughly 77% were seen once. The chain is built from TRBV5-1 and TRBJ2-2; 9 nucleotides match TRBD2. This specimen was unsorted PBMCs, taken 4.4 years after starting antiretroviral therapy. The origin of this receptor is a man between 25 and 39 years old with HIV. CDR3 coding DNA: TGCGCCAGCAGCTTGACCGCGGGGGGGCCGATCACCGGGGAGCTGTTTTTT. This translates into CASSLTAGGPITGELFF.